This entry describes one T cell receptor beta chain. The target antigen is unknown. This record belongs to a study of shared clonotypes between healthy human individuals. Study at large: Two women and three men aged 18 to 49 served as donors. Regarding the study as a whole: Represented diversity (both genetic and exposure-history) was limited by the small number of donors.

Approximately 82 million PBMCs were counted before genomic DNA extraction. Unsorted PBMC contributed about 270 ng DNA, roughly 30,000 T cell genomes, to each replicate PCR. The repertoire was sequenced with immunoSEQ multiplex PCR; TCRdb's copy has only in-frame clones and lacks some. The sample yields 500,000 to 650,000 clones, about 80% seen once. The CDR3 sequence is 13 residues long. Trimming removed 2 bases at V and 4 bases at J, with 9 bases between. Germline V gene data show CDR1 as SGHNT and CDR2 as YYREEE (reference sequence). Sequencing was performed on PBMCs. The chain is built from TRBV5-4 and TRBJ1-2, with D possibly TRBD1 on 6 matching bases. This receptor was taken from a woman in her thirties or forties in good health. Some clones in this sample may be carry-over from other donors' samples. CDR3: CASSFLQGYGYTF. CDR3 coding DNA: TGTGCCAGCAGCTTCTTACAGGGCTATGGCTACACCTTC. Complete variable domain (other parts from reference TRBV5-4 and TRBJ1-2): ETGVTQSPTHLIKTRGQQVTLRCSSQSGHNTVSWYQQALGQGPQFIFQYYREEENGRGNFPPRFSGLQFPNYSSELNVNALELDDSALYLCASSFLQGYGYTFGSGTRLTVV.